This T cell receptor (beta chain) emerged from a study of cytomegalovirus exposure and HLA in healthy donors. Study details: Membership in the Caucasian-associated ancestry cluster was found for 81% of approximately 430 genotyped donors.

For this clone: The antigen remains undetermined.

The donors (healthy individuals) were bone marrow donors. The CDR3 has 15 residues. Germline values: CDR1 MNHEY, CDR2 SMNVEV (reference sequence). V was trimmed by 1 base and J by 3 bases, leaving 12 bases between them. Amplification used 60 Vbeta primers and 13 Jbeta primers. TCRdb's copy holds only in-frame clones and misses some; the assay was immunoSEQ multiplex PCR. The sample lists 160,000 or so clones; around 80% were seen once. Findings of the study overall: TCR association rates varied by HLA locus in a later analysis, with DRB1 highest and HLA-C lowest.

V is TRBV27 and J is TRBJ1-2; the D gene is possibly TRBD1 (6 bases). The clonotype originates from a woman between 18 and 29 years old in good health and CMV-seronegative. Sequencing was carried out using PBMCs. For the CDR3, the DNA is TGTGCCAGCAGTTTATTTTGGGGGCGCGACTATGGCTACACCTTC. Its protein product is CASSLFWGRDYGYTF.